These 14 T cell receptor beta chains were all obtained from the same sample, sequenced in a study of identifying expanded T cells in peripheral blood. Profiled with immunoSEQ multiplex PCR; TCRdb holds only in-frame clones, not every one. Of over 85,000 clones listed, roughly 88% were seen once; the top ten hold 13% to 15%. The sequenced sample was blood. All receptors derive from a person aged 18 to 70 in good health.

This clone was detected only once. This CDR3 reads CASTYDRGANYGYTF. CDR3 in DNA: TGTGCCAGCACCTATGACAGGGGAGCTAACTATGGCTACACCTTC. The chain combines TRBV6-5 with TRBJ1-2, with TRBD1 matching 8 bases. The CDR3 loop spans 15 amino acids. V gave up 7 bases and J gave up 0 bases; unmatched junction bases: 7. Germline assignment: CDR1 MNHEY and CDR2 SVGAGI.

This chain connects TRBV9 to TRBJ2-5, with D unresolved. The CDR3 is made up of 14 amino acids. CDR1 and CDR2 from the germline V gene are SGDLS and YYNGEE. V was pared by 0 bases and J by 2 bases, with 8 bases between. CDR3 residues: CASSVGGFQETQYF. As DNA, the CDR3 is TGTGCCAGCAGCGTAGGCGGTTTTCAAGAGACCCAGTACTTC.

This clone appeared a single time. The J gene is TRBJ2-3, the V gene TRBV30; D remains unclear. The CDR3 has 12 residues. The ends were cut back, 0 bases at V and 6 bases at J, with 7 bases in the middle. Germline V CDR1 and CDR2: GTSNPN, SVGIG (reference sequence). DNA for the CDR3: TGTGCCTGGAGTGTAACCCCCGATACGCAGTATTTT. Translation gives CAWSVTPDTQYF.

In DNA, the CDR3 is TGTGCCAGCAGCCCCCCTGGCGGGGAGCAGTATTTT. This gives the protein CASSPPGGEQYF. The chain joins TRBV7-7 to TRBJ2-3, with D perhaps TRBD2 (6 bases). V was shortened by 5 bases and J by 11 bases, with 14 bases between the two germline ends. This CDR3 spans 12 amino acids. Germline V CDR1 and CDR2: SSHAT, FNYEAQ (reference sequence).

This chain connects TRBV11-2 to TRBJ2-3; 7 nucleotides agree with TRBD1. V dropped 2 bases and J dropped 4; count of bases not matched to a gene: 9. Germline V gene data show CDR1 as SGHAT and CDR2 as FQNNGV. This CDR3 has 16 amino acids. The CDR3 DNA follows: TGTGCCAGCAGCTTAAAAACAGGGGCAATCCCAGATACGCAGTATTTT. Its translation is CASSLKTGAIPDTQYF.

The chain is built from TRBV28 and TRBJ2-5; maybe TRBD2 (6 bases). CDR1 and CDR2 (germline): MDHEN, SYDVKM. The CDR3 is 14 amino acids. V lost 5 bases to trimming and J lost 5 bases, with 15 bases between them. This CDR3 reads CASSRGGPVETQYF. CDR3 DNA sequence: TGTGCCAGCAGTCGAGGAGGGCCGGTGGAGACCCAGTACTTC.

The chain employs TRBV5-6 and TRBJ2-7; 8 positions agree with TRBD2. The germline gives CDR1 SGHDT, CDR2 YYEEEE. The J segment lost 2 bases and the V segment lost 4 bases, leaving 11 bases of the junction unmatched. The CDR3 is 16 residues long. This chain's CDR3 is CASSPPGGAAPYEQYF. CDR3 DNA sequence: TGTGCCAGCAGCCCTCCCGGGGGGGCAGCCCCCTACGAGCAGTACTTC.

The chain recombines TRBV11-2 with TRBJ2-7; D might be TRBD2 (5 bases). Per the germline V gene, CDR1 is SGHAT and CDR2 is FQNNGV. V gave up 1 base and J gave up 3 bases, with 7 bases separating them. The CDR3 has 13 residues. CDR3 DNA sequence: TGTGCCAGCAGCTTAGGAGACTACTACGAGCAGTACTTC. Protein: CASSLGDYYEQYF.

Written as DNA, the CDR3 is TGTGCCATCCGAAACTCTGGAAACACCATATATTTT. Translated, it gives CAIRNSGNTIYF. V usage is TRBV6-1 and J usage is TRBJ1-3; D is unclear. Germline V CDR1 and CDR2: MNHNS, SASEGT. This CDR3 comprises 12 residues. V lost 10 bases, J lost 0 bases, and 7 bases lay in between.

V gene TRBV7-9 combines with J gene TRBJ1-1; perhaps TRBD1 as D (5 bases). The CDR3 has 12 residues. Deletions cut 4 bases from V and 8 bases from J, with 11 bases between. The V gene's germline CDR1 is SEHNR and CDR2 FQNEAQ (reference sequence). As DNA, the CDR3 is TGTGCCAGCAGCTCCCTGGCAGGGGAAGCTTTCTTT. Its protein product is CASSSLAGEAFF.

This clone is a singleton in its sample. This chain connects TRBV7-9 to TRBJ2-7, with 9 bases that match TRBD1. The CDR3 length is 15 residues. Losses at the gene ends were 4 bases for V and 5 bases for J; bases not matched to a gene: 9. The germline V gene has CDR1 SEHNR and CDR2 FQNEAQ (reference sequence). The CDR3 DNA reads as TGTGCCAGCAGCTCCGGACAGGGGAATGTCAACGAGCAGTACTTC. Encoded protein: CASSSGQGNVNEQYF.

The chain employs TRBV5-4 and TRBJ2-2, with TRBD1 matching 10 bases. The germline V gene encodes CDR1 SGHNT and CDR2 YYREEE (reference sequence). The CDR3 has 16 residues. The V and J ends lost 0 bases and 5 bases, in that order; junction bases with no gene match: 4. CDR3 coding DNA: TGTGCCAGCAGCTTGGCGGGACAGGGGAGGACCGGGGAGCTGTTTTTT. Translated, it gives CASSLAGQGRTGELFF.

V is TRBV6-6 and J is TRBJ1-2, with D hard to call. CDR3 length: 13 residues. Looked up from germline, CDR1 is MNHNY and CDR2 is SVGAGI (reference sequence). V was pared by 0 bases and J by 6 bases, with 8 bases between. CDR3 nucleotide sequence: TGTGCCAGCAGTTACTCGAAGAGGGATGGCTACACCTTC. This gives the protein CASSYSKRDGYTF.

This rearrangement joins TRBV5-4 to TRBJ2-5; TRBD1 matches 9 bases. The CDR3 extends over 16 amino acids. With V trimmed by 4 bases and J by 5 bases, 12 bases remained unmatched. The germline V gene has CDR1 SGHNT and CDR2 YYREEE (reference sequence). The DNA for the CDR3 is TGTGCCAGCAGCCTGAACCAGGACAGGGGAGGGGAGACCCAGTACTTC. Protein: CASSLNQDRGGETQYF.